The 6 T cell receptor beta chains below all came from one sample that was sequenced in a study of T-cell reconstitution after alpha-beta-depleted transplantation in children. Unique molecular identifiers were incorporated during preparation of the TCRbeta library. TCRdb redid the calling of the PCR reads with MiXCR, one entry per CDR3 protein. The sample includes approximately 340,000 distinct CDR3 sequences, approximately 10% of them seen just once. Sequenced material: PBMCs from the stem cell graft donor, taken from the stem cell graft. The receptors were gathered from a human donor who donated a stem cell graft to a child with acute lymphoblastic leukemia.

This clonotype was counted ten times or more. The gene calls are TRBV5-1 and TRBJ2-7, with TRBD2 as a possible D gene (5 bases). This CDR3 has 14 amino acids. The germline V gene encodes CDR1 SGHRS and CDR2 YFSETQ. V lost 4 bases to trimming and J lost 1 base, with 12 bases between them. This CDR3 is CASSPGDASYEQYF. CDR3 DNA: TGCGCCAGCAGCCCCGGGGATGCGTCCTACGAGCAGTACTTC.

The chain combines TRBV3-1 with TRBJ1-5, with 7 bases aligning to TRBD1. The CDR3 is 15 residues long. Germline V CDR1 and CDR2: LGHDT, YNNKEL (reference sequence). Trimming removed 0 bases from V and 11 bases from J; junction bases left unmatched: 10. The chain's CDR3 is CASSQDLQGTRSQHF. The CDR3 DNA reads as TGTGCCAGCAGCCAAGATTTACAGGGGACGAGGTCCCAGCATTTT.

The V call is TRBV21-1, the J call TRBJ2-3; whether TRBD2, the table's D call, matches the DNA was not checked. TRBV21-1 is a pseudogene. The CDR3 is made up of 17 amino acids. Written as DNA, the CDR3 is TGTGCCAGCAGCGGACTAGCGGGAGTCCGGGGCACAGATACGCAGTATTTT. Translating it yields CASSGLAGVRGTDTQYF.

The V gene is TRBV4-1, the J gene TRBJ2-7; tentative D call: TRBD2 (7 bases). Germline V CDR1 and CDR2: MGHRA, YSYEKL. The CDR3 has 15 amino acids. V was shortened by 4 bases and J by 0 bases, with 13 bases between the two germline ends. The CDR3 nucleotides read TGCGCCAGCAGCCGGGGGGCTAGCGGCTCCTACGAGCAGTACTTC. Protein: CASSRGASGSYEQYF.

Note on this clonotype: The germline gene is not matched at one end of the junction; a read error may be the cause. The chain joins TRBV7-9 to TRBJ2-7, with 7 bases identical to TRBD1. This CDR3 comprises 13 residues. CDR1 is SEHNR and CDR2 is FQNEAQ in the germline V gene (reference sequence). The CDR3 DNA reads TGTGCCAGCAGCTACTCCCGGACAGGCGTCTGGGACTTC. It translates to CASSYSRTGVWDF.

The rearrangement joins TRBV11-2 to TRBJ2-7; 13 bases line up with TRBD2. V shed 0 bases and J 2 bases; nucleotides not matched to a gene: 4. The CDR3 length is 17 residues. Germline CDR1 is SGHAT and CDR2 is FQNNGV. CDR3 in amino acids: CASSLELGLAGPYEQYF. CDR3 sequence (DNA): TGTGCCAGCAGCTTAGAATTGGGACTAGCGGGACCCTACGAGCAGTACTTC.